This passage covers 4 T cell receptor beta chains from one sample sequenced in a study of blood T cell dynamics during melanoma immunotherapy. Time point: week 3, after first cycle of checkpoint inhibitor. Measured with immunoSEQ multiplex PCR; TCRdb has only the in-frame clones, and not every one. This table has thousands of clones, over 75% appearing once. The sample was blood, taken from a patient treated with checkpoint blockade. The receptors were gathered from a human donor with melanoma.

V is TRBV5-1 and J is TRBJ1-6, with unresolved D. The CDR3 has 14 amino acids. V lost 7 bases and J lost 8, with 16 bases in between. The germline V gene has CDR1 SGHRS and CDR2 YFSETQ. The DNA for the CDR3 is TGCGCCAGCTATCTCGTAGGCCCCGATTCACCCCTCCACTTT. It specifies CASYLVGPDSPLHF.

J is TRBJ1-6 and V is TRBV6-5; a weak D match, TRBD1 (5 bases). Germline-derived CDR1 and CDR2 are MNHEY and SVGAGI. CDR3 length: 16 residues. The V gene lost 0 bases and the J gene lost 8 bases, with 14 bases spanning the gap. The CDR3 nucleotides read TGTGCCAGCAGTTACTCACGGGGACTTATTGATTCACCCCTCCACTTT. The encoded protein is CASSYSRGLIDSPLHF.

The chain carries TRBV29-1 and TRBJ1-1; no definite D call. The CDR3 totals 11 residues. V dropped 4 bases and J dropped 1 base, with 4 bases sitting between them. Per germline, CDR1 SQVTM and CDR2 ANQGSEA. The DNA of the CDR3 is TGCAGCGTTGCCAGGAACACTGAAGCTTTCTTT. Translated: CSVARNTEAFF.

The chain recombines TRBV5-4 with TRBJ2-3; unclear D gene. V dropped 4 bases and J dropped 5 bases, with 8 bases sitting between them. Looked up from germline, CDR1 is SGHNT and CDR2 is YYREEE (reference sequence). CDR3 length equals 12 residues. Here the CDR3 reads CASSVRGDTQYF. The CDR3 nucleotides are TGTGCCAGCAGCGTGAGAGGAGATACGCAGTATTTT.